This T cell receptor (beta chain) derives from a study of cytomegalovirus exposure and HLA in healthy donors. Study at large: According to later analysis, the same platform produced the roughly 120 validation and under 700 first-cohort repertoires.

Germline CDR1 and CDR2: SGHVS and FNYEAQ. The J segment lost 0 bases and the V segment lost 1 base, leaving 8 bases of the junction unmatched. The CDR3 contains 18 residues. Turning to this clone: Its matching antigen is unknown.

Generated by immunoSEQ multiplex PCR, the TCRdb table keeps only in-frame clones and is missing some. The data show hundreds of thousands of clones, roughly 85% seen once. Study observations and caveats: The study recorded fewer than 200 TCR beta chains that were cytomegalovirus-associated.

The sequenced material came from PBMCs. The gene calls are TRBV7-6 and TRBJ1-3; 8 bases map to TRBD1. The clonotype comes from a woman between 18 and 29 years old in good health and CMV-seronegative. Written as DNA, the CDR3 is TGTGCCAGCAGCTTAGAATCCCCGGGACAGGACTCTGGAAACACCATATATTTT. The encoded protein is CASSLESPGQDSGNTIYF.